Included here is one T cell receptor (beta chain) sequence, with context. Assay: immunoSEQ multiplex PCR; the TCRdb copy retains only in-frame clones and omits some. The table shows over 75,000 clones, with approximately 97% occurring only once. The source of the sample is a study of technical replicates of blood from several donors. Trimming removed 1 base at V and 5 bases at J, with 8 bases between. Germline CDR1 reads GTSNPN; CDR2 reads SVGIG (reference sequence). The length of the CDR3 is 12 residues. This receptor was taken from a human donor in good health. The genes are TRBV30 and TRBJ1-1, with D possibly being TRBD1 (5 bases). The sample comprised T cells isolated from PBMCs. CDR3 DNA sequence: TGTGCCTGGAGTGGAACAGGAACTGAAGCTTTCTTT. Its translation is CAWSGTGTEAFF.